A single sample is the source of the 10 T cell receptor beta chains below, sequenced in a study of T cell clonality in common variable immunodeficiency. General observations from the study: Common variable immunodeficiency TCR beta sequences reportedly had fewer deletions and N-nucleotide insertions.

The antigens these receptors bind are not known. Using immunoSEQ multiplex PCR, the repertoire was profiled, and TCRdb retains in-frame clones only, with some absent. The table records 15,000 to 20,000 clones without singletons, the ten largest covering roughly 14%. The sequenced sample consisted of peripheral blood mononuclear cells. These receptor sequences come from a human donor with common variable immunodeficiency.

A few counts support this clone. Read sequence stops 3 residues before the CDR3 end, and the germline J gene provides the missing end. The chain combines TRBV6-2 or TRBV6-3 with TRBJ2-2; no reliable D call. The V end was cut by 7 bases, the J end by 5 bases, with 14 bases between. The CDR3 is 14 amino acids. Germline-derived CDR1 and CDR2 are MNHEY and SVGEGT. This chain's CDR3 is CASTVMRFTGELFF. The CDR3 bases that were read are TGTGCCAGCACAGTTATGAGGTTTACCGGGGAG.

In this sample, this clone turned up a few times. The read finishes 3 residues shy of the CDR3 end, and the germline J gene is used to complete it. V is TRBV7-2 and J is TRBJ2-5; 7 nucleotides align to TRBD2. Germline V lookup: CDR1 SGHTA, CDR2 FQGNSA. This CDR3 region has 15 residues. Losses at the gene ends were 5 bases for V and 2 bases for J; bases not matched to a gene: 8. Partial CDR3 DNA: TGTGCCAGCAGCAGGACGGGACTAATTCAAGAGACC. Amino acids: CASSRTGLIQET. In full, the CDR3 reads CASSRTGLIQETQYF.

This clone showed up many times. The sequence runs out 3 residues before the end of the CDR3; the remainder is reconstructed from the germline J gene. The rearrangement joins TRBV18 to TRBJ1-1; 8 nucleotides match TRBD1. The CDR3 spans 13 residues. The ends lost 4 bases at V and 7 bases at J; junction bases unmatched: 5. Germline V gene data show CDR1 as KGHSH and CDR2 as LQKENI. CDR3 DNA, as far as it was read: TGTGCCAGCTCACTATCTGACAGGGGTGAA. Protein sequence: CASSLSDRGE. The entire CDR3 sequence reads CASSLSDRGEAFF.

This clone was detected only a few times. The CDR3 is CASSWTGGIGYGYTF. The covered CDR3 bases are TGTGCCAGCAGCTGGACAGGGGGCATTGGGTATGGC. The chain uses TRBV7-9 and TRBJ1-2; 11 bases align to TRBD1. From the germline J gene comes the end of the CDR3, since the read stops 3 residues before it. CDR1 is SEHNR, CDR2 FQNEAQ, per germline (reference sequence). This CDR3 has 15 amino acids. V shed 4 bases, J shed 5 bases, and the junction held 6 bases outside the gene matches.

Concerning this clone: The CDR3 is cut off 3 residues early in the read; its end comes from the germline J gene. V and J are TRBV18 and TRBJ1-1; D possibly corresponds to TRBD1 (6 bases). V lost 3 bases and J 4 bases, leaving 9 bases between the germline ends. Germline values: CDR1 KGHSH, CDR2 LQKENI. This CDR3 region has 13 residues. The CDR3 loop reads CASSPWTVTEAFF. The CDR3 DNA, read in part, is TGTGCCAGCTCACCTTGGACAGTCACTGAA.

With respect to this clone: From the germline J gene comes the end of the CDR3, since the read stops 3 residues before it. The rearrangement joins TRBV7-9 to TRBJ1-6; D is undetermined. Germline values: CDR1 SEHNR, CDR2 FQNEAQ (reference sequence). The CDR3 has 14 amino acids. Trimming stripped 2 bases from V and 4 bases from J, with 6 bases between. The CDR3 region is CASSLLPYNSPLHF. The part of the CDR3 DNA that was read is TGTGCCAGCAGCTTACTACCTTATAATTCACCC.

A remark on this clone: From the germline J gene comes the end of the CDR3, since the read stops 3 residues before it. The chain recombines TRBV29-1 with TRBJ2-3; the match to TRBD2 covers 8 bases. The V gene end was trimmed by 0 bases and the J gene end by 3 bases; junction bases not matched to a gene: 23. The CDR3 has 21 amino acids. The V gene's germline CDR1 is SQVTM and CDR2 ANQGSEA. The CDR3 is CSVEDRLTPVSLSGRTDTQYF. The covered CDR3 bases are TGCAGCGTTGAAGATCGGCTCACTCCGGTATCTCTAAGCGGGAGAACAGATACG.

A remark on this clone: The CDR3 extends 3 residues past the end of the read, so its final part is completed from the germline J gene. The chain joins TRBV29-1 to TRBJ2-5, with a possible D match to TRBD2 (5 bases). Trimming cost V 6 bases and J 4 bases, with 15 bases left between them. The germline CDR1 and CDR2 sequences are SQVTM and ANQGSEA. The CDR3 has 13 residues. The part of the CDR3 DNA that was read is TGCAGCGTGACCGGATCGGCGGGAGAGACC. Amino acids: CSVTGSAGET. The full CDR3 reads CSVTGSAGETQYF.

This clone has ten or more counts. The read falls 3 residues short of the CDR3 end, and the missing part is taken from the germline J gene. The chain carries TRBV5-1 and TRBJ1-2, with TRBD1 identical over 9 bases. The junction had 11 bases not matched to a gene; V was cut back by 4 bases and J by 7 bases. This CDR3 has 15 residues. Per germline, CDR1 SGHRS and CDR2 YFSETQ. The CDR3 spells CASSARDRDPGGYTF. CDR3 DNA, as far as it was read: TGCGCCAGCAGCGCCCGGGACAGGGACCCGGGTGGC.

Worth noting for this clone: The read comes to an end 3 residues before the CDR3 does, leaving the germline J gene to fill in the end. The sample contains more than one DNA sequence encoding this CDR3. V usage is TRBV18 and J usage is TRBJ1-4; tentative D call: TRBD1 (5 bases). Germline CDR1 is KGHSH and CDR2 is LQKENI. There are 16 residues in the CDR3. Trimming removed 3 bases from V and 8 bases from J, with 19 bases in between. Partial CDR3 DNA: TGTGCCAGCTCACCCTCCCAGTGGAGGGGAGTGGAAAAA. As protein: CASSPSQWRGVEK. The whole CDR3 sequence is CASSPSQWRGVEKLFF.